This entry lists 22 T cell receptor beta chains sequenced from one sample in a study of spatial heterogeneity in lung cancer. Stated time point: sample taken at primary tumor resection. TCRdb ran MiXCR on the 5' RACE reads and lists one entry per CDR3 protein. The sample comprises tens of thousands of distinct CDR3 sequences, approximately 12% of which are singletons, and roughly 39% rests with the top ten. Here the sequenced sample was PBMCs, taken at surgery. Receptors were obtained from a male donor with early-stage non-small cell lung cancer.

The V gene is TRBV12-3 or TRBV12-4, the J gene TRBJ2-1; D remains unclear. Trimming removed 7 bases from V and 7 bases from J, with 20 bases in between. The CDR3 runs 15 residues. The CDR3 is CASTRYGEQMNEQFF. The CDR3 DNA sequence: TGTGCCAGCACCCGATATGGGGAACAGATGAATGAGCAGTTCTTC.

DNA for the CDR3: TGTGCCAGCAGCACTCGTCAAGGGCCTAATGAAAAACTGTTTTTT. Protein sequence: CASSTRQGPNEKLFF. The chain joins TRBV7-2 to TRBJ1-4; D gene ambiguous. Trimming took 5 bases from V and 3 from J, leaving 13 bases between them. Germline lookup yields CDR1 SGHTA and CDR2 FQGNSA. The CDR3 runs to 15 residues. The full variable domain, with the rest looked up from reference TRBV7-2 and TRBJ1-4, is GAGVSQSPSNKVTEKGKDVELRCDPISGHTALYWYRQSLGQGLEFLIYFQGNSAPDKSGLPSDRFSAERTGGSVSTLTIQRTQQEDSAVYLCASSTRQGPNEKLFFGSGTQLSVL.

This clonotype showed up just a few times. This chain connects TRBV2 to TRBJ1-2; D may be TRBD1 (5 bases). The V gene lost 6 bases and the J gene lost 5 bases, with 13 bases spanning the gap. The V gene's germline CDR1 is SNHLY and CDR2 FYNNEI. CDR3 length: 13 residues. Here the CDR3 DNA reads TGTGCCAGCAGGCAGCAGGGCCCATATGGCTACACCTTC. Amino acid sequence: CASRQQGPYGYTF.

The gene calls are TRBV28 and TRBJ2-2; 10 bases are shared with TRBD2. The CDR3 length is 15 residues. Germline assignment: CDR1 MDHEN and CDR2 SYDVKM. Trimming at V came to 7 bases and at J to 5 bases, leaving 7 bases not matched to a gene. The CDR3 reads CASTQAGGRTGELFF. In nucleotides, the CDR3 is TGTGCCAGCACACAAGCGGGGGGGCGGACCGGGGAGCTGTTTTTT.

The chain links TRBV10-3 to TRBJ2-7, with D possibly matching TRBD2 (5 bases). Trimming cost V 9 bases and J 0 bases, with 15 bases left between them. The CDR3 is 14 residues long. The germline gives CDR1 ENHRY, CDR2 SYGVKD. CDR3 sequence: CAITGGPGSYEQYF. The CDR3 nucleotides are TGTGCCATTACGGGCGGGCCAGGCTCCTACGAGCAGTACTTC.

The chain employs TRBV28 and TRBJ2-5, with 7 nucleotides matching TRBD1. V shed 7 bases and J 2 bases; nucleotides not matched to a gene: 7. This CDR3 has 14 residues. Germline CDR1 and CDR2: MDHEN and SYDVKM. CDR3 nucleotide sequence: TGTGCCAGCAATCTTGACAGGGAGCAAGAGACCCAGTACTTC. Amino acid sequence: CASNLDREQETQYF. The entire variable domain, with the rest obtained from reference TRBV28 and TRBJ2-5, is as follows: DVKVTQSSRYLVKRTGEKVFLECVQDMDHENMFWYRQDPGLGLRLIYFSYDVKMKEKGDIPEGYSVSREKKERFSLILESASTNQTSMYLCASNLDREQETQYFGPGTRLLVL.

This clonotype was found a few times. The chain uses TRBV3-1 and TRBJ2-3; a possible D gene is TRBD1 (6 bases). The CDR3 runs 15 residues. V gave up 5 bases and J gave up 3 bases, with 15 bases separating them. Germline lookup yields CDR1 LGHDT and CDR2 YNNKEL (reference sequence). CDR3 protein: CASSYGQRWTDTQYF. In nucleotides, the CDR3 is TGTGCCAGCAGCTACGGACAGCGGTGGACAGATACGCAGTATTTT.

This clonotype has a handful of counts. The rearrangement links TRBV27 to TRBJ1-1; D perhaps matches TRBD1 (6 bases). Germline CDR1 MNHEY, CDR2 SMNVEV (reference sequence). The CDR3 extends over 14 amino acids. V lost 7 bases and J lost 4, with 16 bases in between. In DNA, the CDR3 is TGTGCCAGCACTCCCACAGGGTCCTCCACTGAAGCTTTCTTT. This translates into CASTPTGSSTEAFF.

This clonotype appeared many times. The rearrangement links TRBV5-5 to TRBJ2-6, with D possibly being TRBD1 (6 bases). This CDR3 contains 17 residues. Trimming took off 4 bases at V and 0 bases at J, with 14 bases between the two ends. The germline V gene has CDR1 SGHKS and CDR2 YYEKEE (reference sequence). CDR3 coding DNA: TGTGCCAGCAGCACACAACAGGGTAGCTCTGGGGCCAACGTCCTGACTTTC. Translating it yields CASSTQQGSSGANVLTF.

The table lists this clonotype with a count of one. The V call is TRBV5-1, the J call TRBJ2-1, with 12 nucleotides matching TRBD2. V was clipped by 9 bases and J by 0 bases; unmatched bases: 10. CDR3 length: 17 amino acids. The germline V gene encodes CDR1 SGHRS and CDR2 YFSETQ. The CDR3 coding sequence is TGCGCCACTAAAGGACTAGCGGGGACTAGCTCCTACAATGAGCAGTTCTTC. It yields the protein CATKGLAGTSSYNEQFF.

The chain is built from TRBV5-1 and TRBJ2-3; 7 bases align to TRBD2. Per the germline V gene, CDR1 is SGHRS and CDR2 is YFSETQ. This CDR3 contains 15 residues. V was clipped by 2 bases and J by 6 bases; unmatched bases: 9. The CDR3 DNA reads TGCGCCAGCAGCTTTGGGACTATGTATTCGGATACGCAGTATTTT. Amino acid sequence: CASSFGTMYSDTQYF.

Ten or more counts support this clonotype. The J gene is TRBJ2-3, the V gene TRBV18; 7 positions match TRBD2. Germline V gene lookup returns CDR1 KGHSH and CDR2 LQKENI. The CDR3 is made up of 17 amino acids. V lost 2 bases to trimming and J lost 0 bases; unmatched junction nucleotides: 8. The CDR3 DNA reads TGTGCCAGCTCACCATTGATCAGCGGGACCAGCACAGATACGCAGTATTTT. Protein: CASSPLISGTSTDTQYF.

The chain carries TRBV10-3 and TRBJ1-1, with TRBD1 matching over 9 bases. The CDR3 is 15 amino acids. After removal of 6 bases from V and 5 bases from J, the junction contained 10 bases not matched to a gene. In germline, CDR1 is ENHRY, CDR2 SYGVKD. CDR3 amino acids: CAISTGTGLGTEAFF. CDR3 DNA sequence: TGTGCCATCAGCACTGGGACAGGGTTGGGAACTGAAGCTTTCTTT.

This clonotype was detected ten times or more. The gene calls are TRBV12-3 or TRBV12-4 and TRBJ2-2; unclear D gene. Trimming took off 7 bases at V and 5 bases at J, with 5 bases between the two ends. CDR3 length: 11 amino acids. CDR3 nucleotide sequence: TGTGCCAGCAAGTATACCGGGGAGCTGTTTTTT. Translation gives CASKYTGELFF.

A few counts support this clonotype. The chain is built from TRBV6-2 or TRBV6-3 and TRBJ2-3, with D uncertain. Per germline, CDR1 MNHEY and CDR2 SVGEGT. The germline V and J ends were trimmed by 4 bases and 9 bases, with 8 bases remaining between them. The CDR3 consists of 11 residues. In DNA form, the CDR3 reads TGTGCCAGCAGTTCCCTTCGAACGCAGTATTTT. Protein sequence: CASSSLRTQYF.

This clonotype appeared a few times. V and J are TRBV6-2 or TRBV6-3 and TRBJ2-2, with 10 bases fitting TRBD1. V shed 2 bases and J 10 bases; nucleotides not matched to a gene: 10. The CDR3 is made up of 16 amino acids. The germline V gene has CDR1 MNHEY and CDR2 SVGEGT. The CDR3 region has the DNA TGTGCCAGCAGTTACCCCGGGACAGGGGAAATTGAGGAGCTGTTTTTT. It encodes CASSYPGTGEIEELFF.

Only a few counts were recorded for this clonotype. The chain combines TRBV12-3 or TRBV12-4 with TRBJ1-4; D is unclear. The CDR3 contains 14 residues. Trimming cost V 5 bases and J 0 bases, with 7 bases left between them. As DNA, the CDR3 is TGTGCCAGCAGTCCGGGAACAACTAATGAAAAACTGTTTTTT. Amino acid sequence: CASSPGTTNEKLFF.

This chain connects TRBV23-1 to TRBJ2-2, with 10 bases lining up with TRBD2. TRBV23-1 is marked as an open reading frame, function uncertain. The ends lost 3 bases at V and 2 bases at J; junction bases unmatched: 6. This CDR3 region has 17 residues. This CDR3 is CASSQSGRAPNTGELFF. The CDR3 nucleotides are TGCGCCAGCAGTCAGAGCGGGAGGGCCCCTAACACCGGGGAGCTGTTTTTT.

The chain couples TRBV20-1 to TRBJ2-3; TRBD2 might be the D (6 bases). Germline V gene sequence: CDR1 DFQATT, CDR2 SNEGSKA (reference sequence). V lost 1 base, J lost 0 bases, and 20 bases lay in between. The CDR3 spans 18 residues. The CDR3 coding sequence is TGCAGTGCTAGAGGATTCGCGCGGGGCGCTTCTAGCACAGATACGCAGTATTTT. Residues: CSARGFARGASSTDTQYF.

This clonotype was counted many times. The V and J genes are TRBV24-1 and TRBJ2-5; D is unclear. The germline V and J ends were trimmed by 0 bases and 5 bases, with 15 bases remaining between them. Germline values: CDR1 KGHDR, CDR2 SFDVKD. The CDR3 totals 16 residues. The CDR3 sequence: CATSDLDQAQMETQYF. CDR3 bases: TGTGCCACCAGTGATTTGGATCAGGCCCAGATGGAGACCCAGTACTTC.

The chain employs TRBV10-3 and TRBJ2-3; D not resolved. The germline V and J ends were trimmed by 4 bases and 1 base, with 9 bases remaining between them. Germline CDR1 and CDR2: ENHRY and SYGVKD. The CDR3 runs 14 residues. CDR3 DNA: TGTGCCATCAGTGTTCAAGGACGCACAGATACGCAGTATTTT. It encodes CAISVQGRTDTQYF.

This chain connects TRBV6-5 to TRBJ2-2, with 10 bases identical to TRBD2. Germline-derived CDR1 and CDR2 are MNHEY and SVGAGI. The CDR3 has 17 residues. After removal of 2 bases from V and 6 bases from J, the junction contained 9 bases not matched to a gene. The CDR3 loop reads CASSYGSGRPTAGELFF. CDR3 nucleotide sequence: TGTGCCAGCAGTTACGGTAGCGGGAGGCCAACCGCCGGGGAGCTGTTTTTT.